Shown below are 16 T cell receptor beta chains from a single sample sequenced in a study of T cell responses to AZD1222 COVID-19 vaccine. Clones were sequenced by immunoSEQ multiplex PCR, and TCRdb holds only the in-frame ones, with some missing. The data show some 200,000 clones, about 87% seen once. Material: peripheral blood, obtained on day 0 of AZD1222 vaccination. The receptors originated from an adult in good health.

J is TRBJ1-2 and V is TRBV28; possibly TRBD1 for D (5 bases). The CDR3 is 15 residues long. V was clipped by 3 bases and J by 1 base, with 12 bases between them. The germline V gene has CDR1 MDHEN and CDR2 SYDVKM. The CDR3 sequence: CASSLRQTHNYGYTF. The CDR3 DNA is TGTGCCAGCAGTTTGCGACAGACCCATAACTATGGCTACACCTTC.

The rearrangement uses TRBV10-3 and TRBJ1-2; no firm D call. The CDR3 consists of 14 residues. Trimming took 9 bases from V and 2 from J, leaving 16 bases between them. Looked up from germline, CDR1 is ENHRY and CDR2 is SYGVKD. DNA of the CDR3: TGTGCCATACTCCCGGCAGGCCAAAACTATGGCTACACCTTC. It translates to CAILPAGQNYGYTF.

This chain links TRBV7-9 with TRBJ1-4, with D maybe TRBD1 (6 bases). Germline lookup yields CDR1 SEHNR and CDR2 FQNEAQ (reference sequence). Trimming cost V 5 bases and J 5 bases, with 12 bases left between them. The CDR3 has 14 residues. The CDR3 bases are TGTGCCAGCAGCGTTCAGGGGCTGAATGAAAAACTGTTTTTT. This sequence encodes CASSVQGLNEKLFF.

This clone was picked up one time. This chain joins TRBV18 and TRBJ1-1; 7 bases map to TRBD1. The length of the CDR3 is 14 residues. V lost 3 bases, J lost 0 bases, and 1 base stayed unmatched. Germline assignment: CDR1 KGHSH and CDR2 LQKENI. CDR3 amino acids: CASSPDRLNTEAFF. The DNA for the CDR3 is TGTGCCAGCTCACCGGACAGGTTGAACACTGAAGCTTTCTTT.

The chain joins TRBV6-5 to TRBJ1-2; D is ambiguous. This CDR3 has 10 amino acids. V gave up 10 bases and J gave up 5 bases, with 8 bases separating them. Germline CDR1 reads MNHEY; CDR2 reads SVGAGI. The CDR3 sequence is CATRSYGYTF. The DNA for the CDR3 is TGTGCCACGAGGAGTTATGGCTACACCTTC.

V is TRBV13 and J is TRBJ1-6; unclear D gene. V shed 3 bases and J shed 0 bases, with 15 bases lying between them. Germline V lookup: CDR1 PRHDT, CDR2 FYEKMQ (reference sequence). The CDR3 covers 18 residues. The CDR3 protein is CASSLGRYKSSYNSPLHF. CDR3 nucleotides: TGTGCCAGCAGCTTGGGCAGGTACAAGAGCTCCTATAATTCACCCCTCCACTTT.

In its sample, this clone was seen a few times. A much larger clone is a single base away; this may be a read error. CDR3 coding DNA: TGTGCCAGCAGTTACAGCTCTGGGGCCAACGTCCTGACTTTC. Encoded protein: CASSYSSGANVLTF. The rearrangement links TRBV6-2 or TRBV6-3 to TRBJ2-6; no reliable D call. V gave up 2 bases and J gave up 0 bases, with 2 bases separating them. The CDR3 runs 14 residues. Germline CDR1 reads MNHEY; CDR2 reads SVGEGT.

The rearrangement links TRBV6-6 to TRBJ1-5, with D perhaps matching TRBD1 (6 bases). CDR1 MNHNY and CDR2 SVGAGI come from the germline V gene (reference sequence). V lost 5 bases and J 0 bases, leaving 17 bases between the germline ends. The CDR3 has 17 amino acids. The CDR3 region has the DNA TGTGCCAGCAGTCGTACAGGGAGTGTGTATAGCAATCAGCCCCAGCATTTT. Translated, it gives CASSRTGSVYSNQPQHF.

This clone came up once. This chain joins TRBV19 and TRBJ1-2; 7 nucleotides agree with TRBD1. The CDR3 totals 13 residues. Germline V CDR1 and CDR2: LNHDA, SQIVND (reference sequence). Trimming at V came to 4 bases and at J to 8 bases, leaving 7 bases not matched to a gene. The CDR3 DNA reads TGTGCCAGTAGTAGCCTGACAGGGATCGGCTACACCTTC. This gives the protein CASSSLTGIGYTF. Looking up the rest from reference TRBV19 and TRBJ1-2 gives the full variable domain: DGGITQSPKYLFRKEGQNVTLSCEQNLNHDAMYWYRQDPGQGLRLIYYSQIVNDFQKGDIAEGYSVSREKKESFPLTVTSAQKNPTAFYLCASSSLTGIGYTFGSGTRLTVV.

A remark on this clone: Different DNA sequences within this sample yield the same CDR3. The V call is TRBV29-1, the J call TRBJ2-5; a weak D match, TRBD1 (6 bases). This CDR3 is built from 13 residues. V gave up 7 bases and J gave up 2 bases, with 14 bases separating them. Per germline, CDR1 SQVTM and CDR2 ANQGSEA. The CDR3 region has the DNA TGCAGCGCAAAACGGGACATACAAGAGACCCAGTACTTC. Residues: CSAKRDIQETQYF.

The chain uses TRBV28 and TRBJ1-2; possibly TRBD1 for D (6 bases). CDR3 length: 15 residues. Between the trimmed V and J ends, which lost 3 bases and 8 bases, there was a span of 19 bases. Germline CDR1 is MDHEN and CDR2 is SYDVKM. CDR3 coding DNA: TGTGCCAGCAGTTTTCGGGACACCTGGGCGGGGGGCTACACCTTC. Translated, it gives CASSFRDTWAGGYTF.

The chain couples TRBV6-5 to TRBJ1-1, with TRBD1 matching over 7 bases. Looked up from germline, CDR1 is MNHEY and CDR2 is SVGAGI. CDR3 size: 14 residues. V shed 6 bases and J 0 bases; nucleotides not matched to a gene: 4. Written as DNA, the CDR3 is TGTGCCAGCAGGACGGACAGGATGAACACTGAAGCTTTCTTT. It yields the protein CASRTDRMNTEAFF.

The chain has TRBV27 and TRBJ2-2; D may correspond to TRBD1 or TRBD2 (5 bases each). The CDR3 loop spans 15 amino acids. Germline lookup yields CDR1 MNHEY and CDR2 SMNVEV (reference sequence). V lost 5 bases, J lost 1 base, and 11 bases lay in between. CDR3 DNA: TGTGCCAGCAGTGTCGAGAGGGGGAACACCGGGGAGCTGTTTTTT. This codes for CASSVERGNTGELFF.

Only one count was recorded for this clone. The chain couples TRBV11-3 to TRBJ2-5; D might be TRBD1 (5 bases). The CDR3 runs to 13 residues. Per the germline V gene, CDR1 is SGHNT and CDR2 is YENEEA. Trimming removed 3 bases at V and 2 bases at J, with 7 bases between. The CDR3 sequence is CASSFDSQETQYF. CDR3 nucleotide sequence: TGTGCCAGCAGCTTTGACAGTCAAGAGACCCAGTACTTC. Based on the CDR3 plus reference TRBV11-3 and TRBJ2-5, the full variable domain is EAGVVQSPRYKIIEKKQPVAFWCNPISGHNTLYWYLQNLGQGPELLIRYENEEAVDDSQLPKDRFSAERLKGVDSTLKIQPAELGDSAVYLCASSFDSQETQYFGPGTRLLVL.

The chain has TRBV10-3 and TRBJ2-7; 10 bases align to TRBD2. CDR1 is ENHRY and CDR2 is SYGVKD in the germline V gene. The CDR3 contains 17 residues. V shed 0 bases, J shed 3 bases, and the junction held 8 bases outside the gene matches. The CDR3 loop is CAISESEREGPLYEQYF. The CDR3 DNA reads TGTGCCATCAGTGAGTCCGAGCGGGAGGGCCCTCTCTACGAGCAGTACTTC.

The chain has TRBV18 and TRBJ2-3; TRBD2 matches 12 bases. CDR1 is KGHSH, CDR2 LQKENI, per germline. The junction had 3 bases not matched to a gene; V was cut back by 3 bases and J by 2 bases. The CDR3 spans 16 residues. DNA for the CDR3: TGTGCCAGCTCACCTGGGACTAGCGGGCCCACAGATACGCAGTATTTT. It yields the protein CASSPGTSGPTDTQYF.